Listed here are 14 T cell receptor beta chains from one sample, sequenced in a study of T-cell reconstitution after alpha-beta-depleted transplantation in children. The TCRbeta library was prepared with unique molecular identifiers. MiXCR was run by TCRdb on the PCR reads, yielding one entry per CDR3 protein. The data hold approximately 520,000 distinct CDR3 sequences, with roughly 10% observed a single time. The source was PBMCs, mostly from graft donor cells, collected 180 days after TCRalphabeta/CD19-depleted stem cell transplant. The receptors were sampled from a female patient under 10 years old who had a stem cell transplant for aplastic anemia, so the T cells may come from the graft donor.

This clonotype was recorded a few times. The chain couples TRBV6-2 or TRBV6-3 to TRBJ2-5, with 14 bases fitting TRBD2. CDR3 length: 16 amino acids. Trimming took 6 bases from V and 5 from J; bases not matched to a gene: 8. Germline loops: CDR1 MNHEY, CDR2 SVGEGT. CDR3 region: CASSQTSGRGYETQYF. DNA of the CDR3: TGTGCCAGCAGCCAGACTAGCGGGAGGGGATATGAGACCCAGTACTTC.

The chain couples TRBV11-2 to TRBJ2-5; 7 bases are shared with TRBD2. CDR1 is SGHAT, CDR2 FQNNGV, per germline. The J segment lost 5 bases and the V segment lost 1 base, leaving 7 bases of the junction unmatched. This CDR3 comprises 15 residues. Here the CDR3 DNA reads TGTGCCAGCAGCTTAGTCGGGTGGGGGGGGGAGACCCAGTACTTC. Its protein product is CASSLVGWGGETQYF.

The V and J genes are TRBV7-6 and TRBJ1-3; D remains ambiguous. This CDR3 has 15 residues. V dropped 4 bases and J dropped 0 bases, with 10 bases sitting between them. Looked up from germline, CDR1 is SGHVS and CDR2 is FNYEAQ. CDR3 sequence (DNA): TGTGCCAGCAGCTCCCAGAGGAGCTCTGGAAACACCATATATTTT. Residues: CASSSQRSSGNTIYF.

This clonotype has at least ten counts. The chain uses TRBV29-1 and TRBJ1-5; 7 nucleotides align to TRBD1. In germline, CDR1 is SQVTM, CDR2 ANQGSEA. The V and J ends lost 4 bases and 3 bases, in that order; junction bases with no gene match: 3. The CDR3 is 13 residues long. As DNA, the CDR3 is TGCAGCGTTGCCGGGACAGTCAATCAGCCCCAGCATTTT. Translating gives CSVAGTVNQPQHF.

This clonotype was detected ten times or more. The V gene is TRBV7-6, the J gene TRBJ2-1; TRBD2 aligns across 8 bases. V shed 5 bases and J 4 bases; nucleotides not matched to a gene: 10. Per the germline V gene, CDR1 is SGHVS and CDR2 is FNYEAQ. CDR3 length: 16 residues. CDR3 DNA sequence: TGTGCCAGCAGCCTTTTTAGCGGGATTACATACAATGAGCAGTTCTTC. Residues: CASSLFSGITYNEQFF.

Only a few counts were recorded for this clonotype. The rearrangement links TRBV5-1 to TRBJ1-1, with D perhaps matching TRBD1 (5 bases). Germline V gene lookup returns CDR1 SGHRS and CDR2 YFSETQ. This CDR3 is built from 15 residues. The V and J ends lost 4 bases and 2 bases respectively, with 15 bases between them. The CDR3 loop reads CASSPLAGTNTEAFF. CDR3 DNA: TGCGCCAGCAGCCCGCTCGCAGGGACTAACACTGAAGCTTTCTTT. The variable domain in full, with the rest retrieved from reference TRBV5-1 and TRBJ1-1, is KAGVTQTPRYLIKTRGQQVTLSCSPISGHRSVSWYQQTPGQGLQFLFEYFSETQRNKGNFPGRFSGRQFSNSRSEMNVSTLELGDSALYLCASSPLAGTNTEAFFGQGTRLTVV.

The V and J genes are TRBV6-4 and TRBJ2-1; 11 bases line up with TRBD2. The germline V gene encodes CDR1 MRHNA and CDR2 SNTAGT. The trim removed 6 bases at V and 5 bases at J, leaving 6 bases unmatched. This CDR3 has 15 amino acids. CDR3 protein: CASSLTSGRDNEQFF. The CDR3 DNA is TGTGCCAGCAGCCTTACTAGCGGGAGAGACAATGAGCAGTTCTTC.

This clonotype was recorded many times. V usage is TRBV20-1 and J usage is TRBJ2-2; D unclear. Germline CDR1 is DFQATT and CDR2 is SNEGSKA (reference sequence). Trimming removed 7 bases from V and 6 bases from J, with 12 bases in between. The CDR3 spans 12 residues. The CDR3 reads CSVRQRPGELFF. CDR3 nucleotides: TGCAGTGTTCGGCAACGACCCGGGGAGCTGTTTTTT.

In this sample, this clonotype turned up a few times. V gene TRBV27 combines with J gene TRBJ1-6, with unresolved D. Germline CDR1 is MNHEY and CDR2 is SMNVEV (reference sequence). The length of the CDR3 is 14 residues. Trimming removed 4 bases at V and 6 bases at J, with 10 bases between. DNA of the CDR3: TGTGCCAGCAGTTGGAAGGCGGCTAATTCACCCCTCCACTTT. It encodes CASSWKAANSPLHF.

In this sample, this clonotype turned up many times. The genes are TRBV28 and TRBJ2-2; D gene ambiguous. CDR3 length: 13 residues. Trimming cost V 7 bases and J 3 bases, with 9 bases left between them. Germline loops: CDR1 MDHEN, CDR2 SYDVKM. The CDR3 protein is CASIFGDTGELFF. The CDR3 DNA sequence: TGTGCCAGCATATTTGGGGACACCGGGGAGCTGTTTTTT.

The gene calls are TRBV27 and TRBJ2-7; D is unclear. The V end lost 5 bases, the J end lost 0 bases, and 11 bases lay between the germline ends. Germline CDR1 MNHEY, CDR2 SMNVEV (reference sequence). The CDR3 sequence is 14 residues long. CDR3 in DNA: TGTGCCAGCAGTACCGGACCCTACTCCTACGAGCAGTACTTC. Translation: CASSTGPYSYEQYF.

The gene calls are TRBV19 and TRBJ2-1, with D possibly matching TRBD1 (5 bases). CDR3 size: 18 residues. The germline V gene encodes CDR1 LNHDA and CDR2 SQIVND (reference sequence). Trimming stripped 1 base from V and 5 bases from J, with 21 bases between. CDR3 sequence: CASSIVRVRPIRNNEQFF. The CDR3 DNA reads TGTGCCAGTAGTATAGTCAGGGTTAGACCCATAAGGAACAATGAGCAGTTCTTC. Combining the CDR3 with reference TRBV19 and TRBJ2-1 gives the whole variable domain DGGITQSPKYLFRKEGQNVTLSCEQNLNHDAMYWYRQDPGQGLRLIYYSQIVNDFQKGDIAEGYSVSREKKESFPLTVTSAQKNPTAFYLCASSIVRVRPIRNNEQFFGPGTRLTVL.

There are many counts of this clonotype. The chain employs TRBV5-1 and TRBJ2-5, with D uncertain. CDR1 SGHRS and CDR2 YFSETQ come from the germline V gene. V was shortened by 0 bases and J by 0 bases, with 15 bases between the two germline ends. The CDR3 contains 17 residues. In DNA form, the CDR3 reads TGCGCCAGCAGCTTGGAGCAAGTCAGCATGTACCAAGAGACCCAGTACTTC. This translates into CASSLEQVSMYQETQYF.

This clonotype was picked up a small number of times. V usage is TRBV5-8 and J usage is TRBJ2-7, with D unclear. The CDR3 has 10 residues. Trimming pared 4 bases from V and 8 bases from J, leaving 7 bases between. CDR1 is SGHTS and CDR2 is YDEGEE in the germline V gene. The CDR3 region has the DNA TGTGCCAGCAGCCTCGGACAGCAGTACGTC. Translated, it gives CASSLGQQYV.